A single sample gave rise to the 2 T cell receptor beta chains below, sequenced in a study of cytomegalovirus exposure and HLA in healthy donors. Libraries were prepared by immunoSEQ multiplex PCR; TCRdb keeps only in-frame clonotypes and omits some of them. The sample lists roughly 95,000 clones, 85% seen once, with approximately 22% in the top ten. Specimen: PBMCs. All receptors derive from a man younger than 35 in good health and CMV-seropositive.

This sequence joins TRBV9 and TRBJ2-2; weak D call: TRBD1 (6 bases). Germline V CDR1 and CDR2: SGDLS, YYNGEE. This CDR3 region has 16 residues. The ends were cut back, 7 bases at V and 2 bases at J, with 18 bases in the middle. CDR3 in amino acids: CASAYRWGLNTGELFF. CDR3 bases: TGTGCCAGCGCATACAGGTGGGGGCTAAACACCGGGGAGCTGTTTTTT.

Points on this clone: The sample has other DNA sequences that encode this CDR3 too. The V and J genes are TRBV20-1 and TRBJ2-7; D is unclear. V gave up 3 bases and J gave up 2 bases, with 5 bases separating them. The CDR3 consists of 11 residues. Germline loops: CDR1 DFQATT, CDR2 SNEGSKA (reference sequence). For the CDR3, the DNA is TGCAGTGCTAGTACTGCCTACGAGCAGTACTTC. This encodes CSASTAYEQYF.